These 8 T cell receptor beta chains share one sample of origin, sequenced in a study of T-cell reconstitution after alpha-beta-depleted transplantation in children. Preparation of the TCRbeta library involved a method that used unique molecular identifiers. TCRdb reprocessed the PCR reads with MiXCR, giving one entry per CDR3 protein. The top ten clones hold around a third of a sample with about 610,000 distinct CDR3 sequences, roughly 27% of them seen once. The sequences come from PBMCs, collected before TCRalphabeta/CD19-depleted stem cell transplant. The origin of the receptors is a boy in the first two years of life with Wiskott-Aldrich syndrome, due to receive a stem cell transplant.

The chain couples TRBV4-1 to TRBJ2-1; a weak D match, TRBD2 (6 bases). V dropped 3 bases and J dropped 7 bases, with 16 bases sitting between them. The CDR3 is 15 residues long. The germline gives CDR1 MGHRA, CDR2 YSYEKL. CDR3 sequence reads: CASSQVGGTWNEQFF. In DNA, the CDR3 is TGCGCCAGCAGCCAGGTTGGCGGGACTTGGAATGAGCAGTTCTTC.

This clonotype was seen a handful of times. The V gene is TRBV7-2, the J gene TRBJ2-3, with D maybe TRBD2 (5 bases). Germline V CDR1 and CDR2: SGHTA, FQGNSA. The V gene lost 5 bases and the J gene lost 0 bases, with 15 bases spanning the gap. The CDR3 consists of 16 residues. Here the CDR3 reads CASSQALAASTDTQYF. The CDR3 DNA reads TGTGCCAGCAGCCAAGCCCTAGCCGCTAGCACAGATACGCAGTATTTT.

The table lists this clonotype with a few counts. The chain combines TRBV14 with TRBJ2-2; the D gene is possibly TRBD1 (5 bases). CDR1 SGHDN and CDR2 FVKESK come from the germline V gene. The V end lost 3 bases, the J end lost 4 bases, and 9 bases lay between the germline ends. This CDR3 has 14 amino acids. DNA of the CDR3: TGTGCCAGCAGCCACCTTCAGGGCACCGGGGAGCTGTTTTTT. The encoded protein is CASSHLQGTGELFF.

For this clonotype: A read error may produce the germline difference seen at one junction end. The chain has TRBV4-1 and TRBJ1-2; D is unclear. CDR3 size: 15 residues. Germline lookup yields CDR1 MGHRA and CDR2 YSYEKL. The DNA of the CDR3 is TGCGCCAGCAGCCAAGAGGCCTTGGCTAACTATCGCTACACCTTC. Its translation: CASSQEALANYRYTF.

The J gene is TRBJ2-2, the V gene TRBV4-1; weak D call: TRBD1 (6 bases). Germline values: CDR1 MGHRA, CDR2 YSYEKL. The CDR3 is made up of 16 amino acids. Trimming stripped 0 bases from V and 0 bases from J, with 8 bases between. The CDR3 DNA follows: TGCGCCAGCAGCCAAGATCCAGGGGCGAACACCGGGGAGCTGTTTTTT. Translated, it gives CASSQDPGANTGELFF.

This CDR3 is CASSPVRTAWNAFF. Written as DNA, the CDR3 is TGCGCCAGCAGCCCGGTGCGGACAGCTTGGAACGCTTTCTTT. The rearrangement uses TRBV5-1 and TRBJ1-1, with D tentatively TRBD1 (6 bases). Trimming removed 4 bases from V and 11 bases from J, with 21 bases in between. Germline V gene sequence: CDR1 SGHRS, CDR2 YFSETQ. The CDR3 is 14 residues long.

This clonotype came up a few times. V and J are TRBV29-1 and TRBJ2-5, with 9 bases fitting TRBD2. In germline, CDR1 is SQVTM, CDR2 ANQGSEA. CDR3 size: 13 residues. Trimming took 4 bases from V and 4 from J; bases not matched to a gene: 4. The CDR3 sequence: CSVVGTSIETQYF. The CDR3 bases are TGCAGCGTTGTCGGGACTAGCATAGAGACCCAGTACTTC.

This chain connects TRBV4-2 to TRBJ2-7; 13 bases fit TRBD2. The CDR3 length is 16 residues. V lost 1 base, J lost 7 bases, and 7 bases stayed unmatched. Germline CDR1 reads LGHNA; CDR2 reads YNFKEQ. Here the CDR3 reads CASSQVGTSGTWEQYF. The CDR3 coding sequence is TGTGCCAGCAGCCAAGTTGGGACTAGCGGGACTTGGGAGCAGTACTTC.